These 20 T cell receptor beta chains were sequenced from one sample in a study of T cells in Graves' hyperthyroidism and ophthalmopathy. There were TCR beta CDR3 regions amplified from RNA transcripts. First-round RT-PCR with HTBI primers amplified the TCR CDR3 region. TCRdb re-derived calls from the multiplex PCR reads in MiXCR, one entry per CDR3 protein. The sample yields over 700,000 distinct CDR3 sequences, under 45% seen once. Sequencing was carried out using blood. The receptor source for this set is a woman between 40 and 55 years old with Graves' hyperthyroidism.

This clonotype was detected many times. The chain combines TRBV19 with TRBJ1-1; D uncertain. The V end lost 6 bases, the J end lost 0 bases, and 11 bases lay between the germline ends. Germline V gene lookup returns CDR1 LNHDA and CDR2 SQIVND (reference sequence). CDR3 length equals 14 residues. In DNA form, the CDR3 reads TGTGCCAGTAGAAACACAGACATGAACACTGAAGCTTTCTTT. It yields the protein CASRNTDMNTEAFF.

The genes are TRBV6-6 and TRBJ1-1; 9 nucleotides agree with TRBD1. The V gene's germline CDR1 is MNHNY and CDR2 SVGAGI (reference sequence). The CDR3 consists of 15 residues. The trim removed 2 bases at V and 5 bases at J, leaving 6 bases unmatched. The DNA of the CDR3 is TGTGCCAGCAGTTACCCACAGGGGGCTAGGACTGAAGCTTTCTTT. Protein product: CASSYPQGARTEAFF.

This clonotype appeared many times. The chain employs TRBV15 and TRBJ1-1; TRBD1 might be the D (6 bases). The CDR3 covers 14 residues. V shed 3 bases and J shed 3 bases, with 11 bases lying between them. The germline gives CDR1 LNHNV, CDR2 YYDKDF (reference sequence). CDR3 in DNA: TGTGCCACCAGCAGCTACAGGGCCTACACTGAAGCTTTCTTT. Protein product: CATSSYRAYTEAFF.

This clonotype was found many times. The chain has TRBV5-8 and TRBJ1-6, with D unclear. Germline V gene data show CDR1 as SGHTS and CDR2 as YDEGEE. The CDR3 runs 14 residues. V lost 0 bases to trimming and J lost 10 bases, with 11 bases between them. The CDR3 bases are TGTGCCAGCAGCTTGGCACAAACTGGCTCACCCCTCCACTTT. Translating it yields CASSLAQTGSPLHF.

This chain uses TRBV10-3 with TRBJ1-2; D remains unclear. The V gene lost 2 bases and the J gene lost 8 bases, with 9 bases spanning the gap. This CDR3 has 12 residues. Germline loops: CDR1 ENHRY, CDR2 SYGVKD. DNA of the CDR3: TGTGCCATCAGTGAGAATAATAGAGGCTACACCTTC. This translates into CAISENNRGYTF.

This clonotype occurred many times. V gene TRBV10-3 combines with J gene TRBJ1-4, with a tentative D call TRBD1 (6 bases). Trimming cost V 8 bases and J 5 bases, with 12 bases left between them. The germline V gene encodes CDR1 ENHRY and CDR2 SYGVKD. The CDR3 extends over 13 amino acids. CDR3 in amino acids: CAIAGQSNEKLFF. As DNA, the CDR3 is TGTGCCATCGCCGGACAGTCAAATGAAAAACTGTTTTTT.

The chain's CDR3 is CASSIDVRRATNEKLFF. DNA for the CDR3: TGTGCCAGTAGTATAGATGTACGGAGGGCAACTAATGAAAAACTGTTTTTT. V usage is TRBV19 and J usage is TRBJ1-4; D gene ambiguous. CDR1 is LNHDA and CDR2 is SQIVND in the germline V gene (reference sequence). The CDR3 runs to 17 residues. Trimming took off 0 bases at V and 0 bases at J, with 11 bases between the two ends. The full variable domain, rest sourced from reference TRBV19 and TRBJ1-4, is DGGITQSPKYLFRKEGQNVTLSCEQNLNHDAMYWYRQDPGQGLRLIYYSQIVNDFQKGDIAEGYSVSREKKESFPLTVTSAQKNPTAFYLCASSIDVRRATNEKLFFGSGTQLSVL.

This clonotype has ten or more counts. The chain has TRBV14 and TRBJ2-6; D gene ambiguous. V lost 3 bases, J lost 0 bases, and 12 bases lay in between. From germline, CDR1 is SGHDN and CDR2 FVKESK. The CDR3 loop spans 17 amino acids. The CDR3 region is CASSHLDGTSGANVLTF. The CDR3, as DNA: TGTGCCAGCAGCCACTTGGACGGAACCTCTGGGGCCAACGTCCTGACTTTC.

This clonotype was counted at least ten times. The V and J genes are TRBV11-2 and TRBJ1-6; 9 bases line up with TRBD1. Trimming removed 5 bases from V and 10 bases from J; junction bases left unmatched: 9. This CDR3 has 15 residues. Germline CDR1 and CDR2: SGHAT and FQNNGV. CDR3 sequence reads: CASSQEQGAGSPLHF. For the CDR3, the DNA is TGTGCCAGCAGCCAAGAACAGGGGGCTGGGTCACCCCTCCACTTT.

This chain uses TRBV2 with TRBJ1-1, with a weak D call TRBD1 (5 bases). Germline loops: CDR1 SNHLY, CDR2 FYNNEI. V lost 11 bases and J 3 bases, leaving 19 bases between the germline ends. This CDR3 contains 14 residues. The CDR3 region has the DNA TGTGCCTCCGGGGCCCCCGGGGAGCACACTGAAGCTTTCTTT. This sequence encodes CASGAPGEHTEAFF.

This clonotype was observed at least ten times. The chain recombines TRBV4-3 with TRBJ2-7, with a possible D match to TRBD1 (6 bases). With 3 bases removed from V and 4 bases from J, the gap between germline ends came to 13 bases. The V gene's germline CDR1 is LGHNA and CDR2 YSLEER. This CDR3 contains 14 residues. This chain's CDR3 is CASSQESRGYEQYF. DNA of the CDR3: TGCGCCAGCAGCCAGGAGAGCAGGGGTTACGAGCAGTACTTC.

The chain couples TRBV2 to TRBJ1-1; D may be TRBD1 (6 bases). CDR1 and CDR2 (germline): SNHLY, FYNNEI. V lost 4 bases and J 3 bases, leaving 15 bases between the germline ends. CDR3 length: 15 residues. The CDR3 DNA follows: TGTGCCAGCAGTGGCGCCAGGGGAGGAGACACTGAAGCTTTCTTT. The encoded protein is CASSGARGGDTEAFF.

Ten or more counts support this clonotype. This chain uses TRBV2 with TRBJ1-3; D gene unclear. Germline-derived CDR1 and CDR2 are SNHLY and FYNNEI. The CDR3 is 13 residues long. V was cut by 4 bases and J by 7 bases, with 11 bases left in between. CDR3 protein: CASSAQRGNTIYF. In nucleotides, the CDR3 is TGTGCCAGCAGTGCCCAACGTGGGAACACCATATATTTT.

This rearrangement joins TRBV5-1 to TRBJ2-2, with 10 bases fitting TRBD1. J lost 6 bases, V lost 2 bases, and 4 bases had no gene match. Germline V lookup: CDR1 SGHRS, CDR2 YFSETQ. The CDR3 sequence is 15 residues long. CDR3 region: CASSFGQGVAGELFF. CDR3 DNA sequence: TGCGCCAGCAGCTTCGGACAGGGGGTTGCCGGGGAGCTGTTTTTT.

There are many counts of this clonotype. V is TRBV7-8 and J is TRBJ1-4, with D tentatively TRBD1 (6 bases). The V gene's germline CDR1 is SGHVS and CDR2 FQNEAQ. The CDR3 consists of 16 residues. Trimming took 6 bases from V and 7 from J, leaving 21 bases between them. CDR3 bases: TGTGCCAGCAGACGACGCTCAGGGACACAGGGTGAAAAACTGTTTTTT. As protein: CASRRRSGTQGEKLFF.

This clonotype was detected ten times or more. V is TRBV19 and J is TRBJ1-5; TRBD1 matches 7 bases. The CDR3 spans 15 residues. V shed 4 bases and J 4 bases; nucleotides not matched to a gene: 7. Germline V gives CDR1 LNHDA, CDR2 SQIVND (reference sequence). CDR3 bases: TGTGCCAGTAGTAGAGGAGGGACAGAGAATCAGCCCCAGCATTTT. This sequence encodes CASSRGGTENQPQHF. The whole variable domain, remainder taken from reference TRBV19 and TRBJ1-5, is DGGITQSPKYLFRKEGQNVTLSCEQNLNHDAMYWYRQDPGQGLRLIYYSQIVNDFQKGDIAEGYSVSREKKESFPLTVTSAQKNPTAFYLCASSRGGTENQPQHFGDGTRLSIL.

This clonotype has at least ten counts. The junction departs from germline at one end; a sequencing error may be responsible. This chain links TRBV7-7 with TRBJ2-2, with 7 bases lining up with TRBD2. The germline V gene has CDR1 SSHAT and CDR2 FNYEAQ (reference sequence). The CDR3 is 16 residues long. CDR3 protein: CASSLAQSGDTGELFF. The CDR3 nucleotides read TGTGCTAGCAGCTTAGCCCAAAGCGGGGACACCGGGGAGCTGTTTTTT.

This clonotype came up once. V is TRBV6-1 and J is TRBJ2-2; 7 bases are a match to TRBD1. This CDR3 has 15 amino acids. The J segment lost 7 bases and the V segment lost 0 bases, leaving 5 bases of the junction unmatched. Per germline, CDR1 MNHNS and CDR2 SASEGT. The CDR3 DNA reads TGTGCCAGCAGTGAAGCCTTCGACAGGGACGGGGAGCTGTTTTTT. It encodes CASSEAFDRDGELFF.

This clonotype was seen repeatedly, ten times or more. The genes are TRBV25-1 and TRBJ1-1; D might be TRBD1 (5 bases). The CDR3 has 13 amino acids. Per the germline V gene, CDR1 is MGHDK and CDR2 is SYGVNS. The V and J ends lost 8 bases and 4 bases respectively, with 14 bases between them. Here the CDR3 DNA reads TGTGCCAGCGCTGAGGGACCGGGCACTGAAGCTTTCTTT. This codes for CASAEGPGTEAFF.

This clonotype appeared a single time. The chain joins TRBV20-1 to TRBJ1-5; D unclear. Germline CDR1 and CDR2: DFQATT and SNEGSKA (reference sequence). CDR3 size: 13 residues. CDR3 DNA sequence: TGCAAAAAGAAGGACGGAAACAATCAGCCCCAGCATTTT. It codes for CKKKDGNNQPQHF.